The 21 T cell receptor beta chains below were found in one sample sequenced in a study of cytomegalovirus exposure and HLA in healthy donors. This PCR relied on a set of 60 Vbeta primers and 13 Jbeta primers. Libraries were prepared by immunoSEQ multiplex PCR; TCRdb keeps only in-frame clonotypes and omits some of them. The data hold around 86,000 clones, with approximately 79% observed a single time. The specimen was PBMCs. Source of these receptors: a female donor in good health and CMV-seronegative.

The chain recombines TRBV2 with TRBJ2-7; 10 bases are shared with TRBD2. This CDR3 spans 14 amino acids. The germline CDR1 and CDR2 sequences are SNHLY and FYNNEI. The V segment lost 6 bases and the J segment 2 bases; nucleotides outside the gene matches: 4. The CDR3: CASREGLATYEQYF. CDR3 DNA: TGTGCCAGCAGGGAGGGACTAGCGACCTACGAGCAGTACTTC.

The V gene is TRBV18, the J gene TRBJ2-7; 10 nucleotides agree with TRBD1. With 3 bases clipped from V and 3 bases from J, the junction kept 2 bases outside the gene matches. CDR3 size: 14 residues. Germline loops: CDR1 KGHSH, CDR2 LQKENI. In nucleotides, the CDR3 is TGTGCCAGCTCACCGGGACAGGGGATCTACGAGCAGTACTTC. It yields the protein CASSPGQGIYEQYF.

The V call is TRBV7-2, the J call TRBJ2-7; 8 bases match TRBD1. The J segment lost 4 bases and the V segment lost 5 bases, leaving 7 bases of the junction unmatched. Germline V gives CDR1 SGHTA, CDR2 FQGNSA. CDR3 length: 14 residues. CDR3 sequence (DNA): TGTGCCAGCAGCCCCGGACAGGGCGGGTACGAGCAGTACTTC. This encodes CASSPGQGGYEQYF.

This chain uses TRBV7-8 with TRBJ2-4, with 7 bases lining up with TRBD2. Germline CDR1 SGHVS, CDR2 FQNEAQ. V was pared by 5 bases and J by 1 base, with 17 bases of the junction left unmatched. This CDR3 has 19 residues. The CDR3 loop reads CASSPKGRERASAKNIQYF. The CDR3 DNA is TGTGCCAGCAGCCCTAAAGGGCGGGAGAGGGCTTCGGCCAAAAACATTCAGTACTTC.

V gene TRBV11-2 combines with J gene TRBJ1-1, with D unresolved. Germline CDR1 and CDR2: SGHAT and FQNNGV. V lost 5 bases to trimming and J lost 1 base, with 8 bases between them. The CDR3 is 13 residues long. CDR3 in DNA: TGTGCCAGCAGCCCCCGTCCGAACACTGAAGCTTTCTTT. It is translated as CASSPRPNTEAFF.

The chain recombines TRBV19 with TRBJ2-2, with D perhaps matching TRBD1 (8 bases). CDR1 and CDR2 (germline): LNHDA, SQIVND (reference sequence). The CDR3 is 11 residues long. Trimming removed 10 bases from V and 13 bases from J, with 16 bases in between. The CDR3 here is CATSQGGWLFF. CDR3 sequence (DNA): TGTGCCACCTCACAGGGGGGGTGGCTGTTTTTT.

This clone is a singleton in its sample. One end of the junction varies from germline; a read error may be responsible. This chain joins TRBV7-7 and TRBJ2-1, with TRBD1 matching over 10 bases. This CDR3 spans 13 amino acids. Germline CDR1 SSHAT, CDR2 FNYEAQ (reference sequence). CDR3 DNA sequence: TGTGCTAGCAGTCGGGACAGGGGCAATGAGCAGTTCTTC. Encoded protein: CASSRDRGNEQFF.

Only a few counts were recorded for this clone. The V gene is TRBV4-1, the J gene TRBJ1-2; a possible D gene is TRBD1 (5 bases). V was pared by 4 bases and J by 8 bases, with 14 bases between. The CDR3 spans 13 residues. CDR1 and CDR2 from the germline V gene are MGHRA and YSYEKL. CDR3 coding DNA: TGCGCCAGCAGCCCGCTGTGGGGCTACGGCTACACCTTC. Amino acids: CASSPLWGYGYTF.

The chain is built from TRBV19 and TRBJ2-1; 9 bases are shared with TRBD2. The CDR3 consists of 14 residues. V dropped 6 bases and J dropped 4; count of bases not matched to a gene: 4. Germline CDR1 LNHDA, CDR2 SQIVND (reference sequence). The CDR3 loop is CASSSGGRYNEQFF. The CDR3 DNA sequence: TGTGCCAGTAGCAGCGGGGGGCGTTACAATGAGCAGTTCTTC.

The chain recombines TRBV30 with TRBJ2-5; 9 bases are a match to TRBD2. The CDR3 is made up of 13 amino acids. Germline V gene data show CDR1 as GTSNPN and CDR2 as SVGIG (reference sequence). V lost 2 bases, J lost 7 bases, and 5 bases stayed unmatched. CDR3 sequence: CAWSTGLARTQYF. The CDR3 coding sequence is TGTGCCTGGAGTACGGGACTAGCAAGGACCCAGTACTTC. The variable domain in full, with the rest retrieved from reference TRBV30 and TRBJ2-5, is SQTIHQWPATLVQPVGSPLSLECTVEGTSNPNLYWYRQAAGRGLQLLFYSVGIGQISSEVPQNLSASRPQDRQFILSSKKLLLSDSGFYLCAWSTGLARTQYFGPGTRLLVL.

V is TRBV27 and J is TRBJ2-5; 12 positions match TRBD2. The CDR3 has 13 amino acids. Germline V gives CDR1 MNHEY, CDR2 SMNVEV (reference sequence). Trimming at V came to 6 bases and at J to 9 bases, leaving 5 bases not matched to a gene. This CDR3 reads CASSPGLAGPQYF. DNA of the CDR3: TGTGCCAGCAGCCCCGGACTAGCGGGGCCCCAGTACTTC.

The count of this clone is one. The rearrangement joins TRBV7-9 to TRBJ2-7; TRBD1 matches 7 bases. The CDR3 sequence is 12 residues long. Looked up from germline, CDR1 is SEHNR and CDR2 is FQNEAQ (reference sequence). V gave up 5 bases and J gave up 5 bases; unmatched junction bases: 3. The CDR3 DNA sequence: TGTGCCAGCAGCAGAACAGGGGACGAGCAGTACTTC. Its protein is CASSRTGDEQYF. The entire variable domain, with the rest obtained from reference TRBV7-9 and TRBJ2-7, is as follows: DTGVSQNPRHKITKRGQNVTFRCDPISEHNRLYWYRQTLGQGPEFLTYFQNEAQLEKSRLLSDRFSAERPKGSFSTLEIQRTEQGDSAMYLCASSRTGDEQYFGPGTRLTVT.

The J gene is TRBJ2-1, the V gene TRBV7-6; no clear D gene. The V gene's germline CDR1 is SGHVS and CDR2 FNYEAQ. Trimming removed 5 bases at V and 6 bases at J, with 14 bases between. This CDR3 region has 14 residues. The CDR3 region has the DNA TGTGCCAGCAGCCCCACCTCCCCGGGCAATGAGCAGTTCTTC. It is translated as CASSPTSPGNEQFF. Full variable domain (remainder filled in from reference TRBV7-6 and TRBJ2-1): GAGVSQSPRYKVTKRGQDVALRCDPISGHVSLYWYRQALGQGPEFLTYFNYEAQQDKSGLPNDRFSAERPEGSISTLTIQRTEQRDSAMYRCASSPTSPGNEQFFGPGTRLTVL.

This clone was found a few times. The V gene is TRBV7-3, the J gene TRBJ2-3; 10 positions agree with TRBD1. Trimming took 5 bases from V and 0 from J; bases not matched to a gene: 8. The CDR3 extends over 17 amino acids. Germline V lookup: CDR1 SGHTA, CDR2 FQGTGA. For the CDR3, the DNA is TGTGCCAGCAGCCCGGGACAGGGGATCACTAGCACAGATACGCAGTATTTT. As protein: CASSPGQGITSTDTQYF.

The chain is built from TRBV2 and TRBJ1-5; 8 bases fit TRBD1. CDR1 and CDR2 from the germline V gene are SNHLY and FYNNEI. The CDR3 runs to 15 residues. The V gene end was trimmed by 0 bases and the J gene end by 4 bases; junction bases not matched to a gene: 2. The CDR3: CASSEATGGNQPQHF. In DNA form, the CDR3 reads TGTGCCAGCAGTGAAGCCACAGGGGGGAATCAGCCCCAGCATTTT.

CDR3: CASTATGGDYNEQFF. The CDR3 DNA follows: TGTGCCAGCACGGCGACAGGGGGAGACTACAATGAGCAGTTCTTC. The chain has TRBV19 and TRBJ2-1, with 9 bases fitting TRBD1. Trimming at V came to 9 bases and at J to 3 bases, leaving 9 bases not matched to a gene. The germline V gene encodes CDR1 LNHDA and CDR2 SQIVND (reference sequence). This CDR3 contains 15 residues.

The genes are TRBV2 and TRBJ2-1; 13 positions match TRBD2. The CDR3 runs 15 residues. Germline assignment: CDR1 SNHLY and CDR2 FYNNEI. V lost 7 bases and J lost 7; bases outside the gene matches: 7. The CDR3 bases are TGTGCCAGCACACGACTAGCGGGAGGACCTAATGAGCAGTTCTTC. This gives the protein CASTRLAGGPNEQFF.

The V call is TRBV25-1, the J call TRBJ2-3, with 8 bases fitting TRBD2. This CDR3 is built from 11 residues. Germline CDR1 is MGHDK and CDR2 is SYGVNS. The CDR3 region is CVLREGDTQYF. The CDR3 DNA reads TGTGTACTCCGGGAGGGAGATACGCAGTATTTT.

V gene TRBV4-2 combines with J gene TRBJ2-2; tentative D call: TRBD1 (5 bases). The germline V and J ends were trimmed by 0 bases and 5 bases, with 16 bases remaining between them. The germline V gene encodes CDR1 LGHNA and CDR2 YNFKEQ. The CDR3 has 17 amino acids. The CDR3 DNA reads as TGTGCCAGCAGCCAAGATCGGTCAGGGATGGGAACCGGGGAGCTGTTTTTT. It encodes CASSQDRSGMGTGELFF.

CDR3 bases: TGTGCCAGCAGCTTATCCCCAACAGGGCTTACTAACTATGGCTACACCTTC. Translating it yields CASSLSPTGLTNYGYTF. The chain has TRBV7-2 and TRBJ1-2, with a tentative D call TRBD1 (6 bases). Deletions cut 2 bases from V and 0 bases from J, with 16 bases between. Germline assignment: CDR1 SGHTA and CDR2 FQGNSA. The CDR3 has 17 amino acids.

This rearrangement joins TRBV4-3 to TRBJ1-6; D remains unclear. Germline V gives CDR1 LGHNA, CDR2 YSLEER. Trimming shortened V by 0 bases and J by 2 bases, and 8 bases separated the two germline ends. This CDR3 contains 16 residues. The CDR3 nucleotides are TGCGCCAGCAGCCAAGATGGAGGGACCTATAATTCACCCCTCCACTTT. The encoded protein is CASSQDGGTYNSPLHF.